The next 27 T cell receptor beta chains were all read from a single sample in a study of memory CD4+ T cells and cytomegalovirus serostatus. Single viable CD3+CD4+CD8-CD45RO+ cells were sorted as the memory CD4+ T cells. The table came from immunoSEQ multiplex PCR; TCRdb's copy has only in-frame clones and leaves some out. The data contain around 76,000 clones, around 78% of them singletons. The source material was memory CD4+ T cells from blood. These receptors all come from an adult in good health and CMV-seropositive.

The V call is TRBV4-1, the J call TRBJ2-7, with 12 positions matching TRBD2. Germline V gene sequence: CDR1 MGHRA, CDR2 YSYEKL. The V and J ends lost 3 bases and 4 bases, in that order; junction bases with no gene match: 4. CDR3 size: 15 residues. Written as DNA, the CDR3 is TGCGCCAGCAGCCAGGAGGGGACTAGCGGGTACGAGCAGTACTTC. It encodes CASSQEGTSGYEQYF.

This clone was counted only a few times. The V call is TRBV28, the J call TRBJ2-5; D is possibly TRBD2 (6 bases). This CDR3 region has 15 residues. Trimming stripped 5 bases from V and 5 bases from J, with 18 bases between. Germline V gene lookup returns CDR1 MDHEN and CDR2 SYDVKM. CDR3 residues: CASSIPGSGKETQYF. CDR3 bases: TGTGCCAGCAGTATACCCGGGAGCGGAAAGGAGACCCAGTACTTC.

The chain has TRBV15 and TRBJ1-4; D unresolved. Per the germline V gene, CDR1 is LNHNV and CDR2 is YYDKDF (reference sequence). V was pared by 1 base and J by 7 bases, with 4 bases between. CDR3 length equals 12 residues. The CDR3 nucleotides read TGTGCCACCAGCAGAGCCCTTGAAAAACTGTTTTTT. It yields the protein CATSRALEKLFF.

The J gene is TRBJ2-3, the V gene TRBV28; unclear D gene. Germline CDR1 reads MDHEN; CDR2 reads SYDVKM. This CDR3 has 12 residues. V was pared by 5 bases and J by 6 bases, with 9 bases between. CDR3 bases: TGTGCCAGCAGTCCTCTGGGGGATACGCAGTATTTT. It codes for CASSPLGDTQYF. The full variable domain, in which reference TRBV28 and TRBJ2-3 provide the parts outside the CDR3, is DVKVTQSSRYLVKRTGEKVFLECVQDMDHENMFWYRQDPGLGLRLIYFSYDVKMKEKGDIPEGYSVSREKKERFSLILESASTNQTSMYLCASSPLGDTQYFGPGTRLTVL.

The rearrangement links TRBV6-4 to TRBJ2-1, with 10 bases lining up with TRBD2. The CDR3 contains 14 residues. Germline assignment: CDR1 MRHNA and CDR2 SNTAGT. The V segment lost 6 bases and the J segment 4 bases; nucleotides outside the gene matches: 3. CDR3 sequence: CASSHSGGYNEQFF. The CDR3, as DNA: TGTGCCAGCAGCCATAGCGGGGGGTACAATGAGCAGTTCTTC.

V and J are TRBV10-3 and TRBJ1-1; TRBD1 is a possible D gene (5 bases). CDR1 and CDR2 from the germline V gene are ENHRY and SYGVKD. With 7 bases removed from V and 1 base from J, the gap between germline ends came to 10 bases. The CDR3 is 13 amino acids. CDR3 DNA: TGTGCCATCACTTTTGGGGGGAACACTGAAGCTTTCTTT. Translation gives CAITFGGNTEAFF.

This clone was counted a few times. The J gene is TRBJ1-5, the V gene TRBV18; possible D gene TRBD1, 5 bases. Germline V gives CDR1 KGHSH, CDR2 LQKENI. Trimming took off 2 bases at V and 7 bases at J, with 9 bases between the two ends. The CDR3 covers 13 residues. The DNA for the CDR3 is TGTGCCAGCTCACCAGGGCGGACACAGCCCCAGCATTTT. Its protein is CASSPGRTQPQHF. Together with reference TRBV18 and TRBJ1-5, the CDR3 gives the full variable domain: NAGVMQNPRHLVRRRGQEARLRCSPMKGHSHVYWYRQLPEEGLKFMVYLQKENIIDESGMPKERFSAEFPKEGPSILRIQQVVRGDSAAYFCASSPGRTQPQHFGDGTRLSIL.

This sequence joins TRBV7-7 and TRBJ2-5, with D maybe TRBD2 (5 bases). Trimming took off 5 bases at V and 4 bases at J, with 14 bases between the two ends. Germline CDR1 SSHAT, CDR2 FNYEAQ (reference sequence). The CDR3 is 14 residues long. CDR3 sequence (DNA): TGTGCCAGCAGCCCTCAGCCACGGGGAGAGACCCAGTACTTC. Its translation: CASSPQPRGETQYF.

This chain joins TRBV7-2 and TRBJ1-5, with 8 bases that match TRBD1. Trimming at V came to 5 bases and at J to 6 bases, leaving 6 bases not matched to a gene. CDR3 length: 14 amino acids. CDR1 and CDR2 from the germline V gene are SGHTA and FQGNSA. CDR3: CASSVRGRSQPQHF. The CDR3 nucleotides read TGTGCCAGCAGCGTCAGGGGGCGAAGTCAGCCCCAGCATTTT.

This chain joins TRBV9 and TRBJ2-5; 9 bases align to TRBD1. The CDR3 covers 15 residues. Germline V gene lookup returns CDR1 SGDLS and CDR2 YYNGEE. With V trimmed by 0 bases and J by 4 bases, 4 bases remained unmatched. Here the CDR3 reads CASSVGDRVGETQYF. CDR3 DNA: TGTGCCAGCAGCGTAGGGGACAGGGTGGGAGAGACCCAGTACTTC.

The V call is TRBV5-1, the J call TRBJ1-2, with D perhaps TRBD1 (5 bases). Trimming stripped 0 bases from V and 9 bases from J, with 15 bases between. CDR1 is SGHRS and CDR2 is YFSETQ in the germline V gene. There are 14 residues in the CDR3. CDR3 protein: CASSLAYGQGSYTF. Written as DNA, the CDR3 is TGCGCCAGCAGCTTGGCCTATGGGCAGGGAAGCTACACCTTC.

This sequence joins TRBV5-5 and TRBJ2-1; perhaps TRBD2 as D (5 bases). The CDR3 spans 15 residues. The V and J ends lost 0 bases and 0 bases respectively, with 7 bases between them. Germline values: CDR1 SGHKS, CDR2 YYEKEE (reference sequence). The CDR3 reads CASSLVGSSYNEQFF. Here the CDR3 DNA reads TGTGCCAGCAGCTTGGTGGGGAGCTCCTACAATGAGCAGTTCTTC.

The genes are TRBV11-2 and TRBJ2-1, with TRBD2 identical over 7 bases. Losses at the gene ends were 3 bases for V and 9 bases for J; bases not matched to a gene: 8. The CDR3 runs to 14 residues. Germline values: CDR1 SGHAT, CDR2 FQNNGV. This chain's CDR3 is CASSFNAGEGEQFF. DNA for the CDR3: TGTGCCAGCAGCTTTAACGCGGGAGAGGGTGAGCAGTTCTTC.

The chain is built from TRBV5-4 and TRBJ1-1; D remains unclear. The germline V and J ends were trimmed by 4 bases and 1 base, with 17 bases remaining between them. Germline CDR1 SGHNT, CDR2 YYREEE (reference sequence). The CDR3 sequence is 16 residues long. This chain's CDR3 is CASSQVIGRRNTEAFF. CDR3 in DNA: TGTGCCAGCAGCCAGGTGATCGGACGGCGGAACACTGAAGCTTTCTTT. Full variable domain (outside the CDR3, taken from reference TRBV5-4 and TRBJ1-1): ETGVTQSPTHLIKTRGQQVTLRCSSQSGHNTVSWYQQALGQGPQFIFQYYREEENGRGNFPPRFSGLQFPNYSSELNVNALELDDSALYLCASSQVIGRRNTEAFFGQGTRLTVV.

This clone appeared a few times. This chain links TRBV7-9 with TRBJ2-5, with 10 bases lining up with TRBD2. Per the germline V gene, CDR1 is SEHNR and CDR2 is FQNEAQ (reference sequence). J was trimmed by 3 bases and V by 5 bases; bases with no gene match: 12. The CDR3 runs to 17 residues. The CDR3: CASSTPPGSGGEETQYF. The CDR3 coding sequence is TGTGCCAGCAGCACTCCCCCCGGGAGCGGGGGGGAAGAGACCCAGTACTTC. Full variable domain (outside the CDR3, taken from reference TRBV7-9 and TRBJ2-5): DTGVSQNPRHKITKRGQNVTFRCDPISEHNRLYWYRQTLGQGPEFLTYFQNEAQLEKSRLLSDRFSAERPKGSFSTLEIQRTEQGDSAMYLCASSTPPGSGGEETQYFGPGTRLLVL.

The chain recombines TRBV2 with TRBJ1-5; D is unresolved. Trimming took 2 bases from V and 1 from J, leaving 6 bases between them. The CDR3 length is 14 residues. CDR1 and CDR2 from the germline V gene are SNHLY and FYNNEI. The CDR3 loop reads CASSELRSNQPQHF. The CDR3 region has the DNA TGTGCCAGCAGTGAACTAAGAAGCAATCAGCCCCAGCATTTT.

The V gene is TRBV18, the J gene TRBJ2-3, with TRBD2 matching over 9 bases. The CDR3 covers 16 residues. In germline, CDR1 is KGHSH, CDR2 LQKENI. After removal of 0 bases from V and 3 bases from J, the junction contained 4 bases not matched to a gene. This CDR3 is CASSPPGLAGTDTQYF. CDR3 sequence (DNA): TGTGCCAGCTCACCACCTGGGCTAGCGGGGACAGATACGCAGTATTTT.

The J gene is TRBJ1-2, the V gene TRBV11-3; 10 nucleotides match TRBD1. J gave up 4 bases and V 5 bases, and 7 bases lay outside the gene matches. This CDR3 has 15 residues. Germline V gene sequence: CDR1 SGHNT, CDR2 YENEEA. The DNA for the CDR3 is TGTGCCAGCAGCCCCCGGGACAGGGGAATCTATGGCTACACCTTC. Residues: CASSPRDRGIYGYTF.

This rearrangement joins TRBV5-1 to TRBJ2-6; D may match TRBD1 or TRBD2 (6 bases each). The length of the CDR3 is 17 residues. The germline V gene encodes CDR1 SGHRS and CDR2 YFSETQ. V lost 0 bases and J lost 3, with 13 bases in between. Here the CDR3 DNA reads TGCGCCAGCAGCTTGGCCCCGGGGGCGGGTGGGGCCAACGTCCTGACTTTC. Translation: CASSLAPGAGGANVLTF.

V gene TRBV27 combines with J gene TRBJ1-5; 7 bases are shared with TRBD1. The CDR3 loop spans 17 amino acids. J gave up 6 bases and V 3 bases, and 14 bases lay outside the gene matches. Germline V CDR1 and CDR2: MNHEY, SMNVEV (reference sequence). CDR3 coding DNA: TGTGCCAGCAGTTTTGCGACAGGGACGCGCAGAGGTCAGCCCCAGCATTTT. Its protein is CASSFATGTRRGQPQHF.

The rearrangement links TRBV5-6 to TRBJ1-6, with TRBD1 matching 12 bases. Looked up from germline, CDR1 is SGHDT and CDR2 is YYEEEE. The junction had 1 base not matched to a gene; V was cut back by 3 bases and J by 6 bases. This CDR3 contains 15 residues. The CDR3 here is CASSWGQGANSPLHF. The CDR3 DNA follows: TGTGCCAGCAGCTGGGGACAGGGGGCTAATTCACCCCTCCACTTT.

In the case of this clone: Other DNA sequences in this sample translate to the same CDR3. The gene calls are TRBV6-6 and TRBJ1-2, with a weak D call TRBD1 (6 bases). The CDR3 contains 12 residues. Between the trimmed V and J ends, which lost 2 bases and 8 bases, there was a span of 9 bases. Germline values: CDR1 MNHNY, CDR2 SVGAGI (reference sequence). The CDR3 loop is CASSYGGRGYTF. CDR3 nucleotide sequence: TGTGCCAGCAGTTACGGGGGGCGGGGCTACACCTTC.

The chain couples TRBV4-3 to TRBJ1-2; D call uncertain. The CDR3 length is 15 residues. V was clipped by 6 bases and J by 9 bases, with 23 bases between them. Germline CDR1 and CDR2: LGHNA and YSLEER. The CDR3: CASRDSASDDISYTF. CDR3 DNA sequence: TGCGCCAGCAGAGATTCGGCGTCAGATGATATTAGCTACACCTTC.

The CDR3 sequence is CAWNRIDTDTQYF. The CDR3 region has the DNA TGTGCCTGGAACCGAATAGACACAGATACGCAGTATTTT. The chain joins TRBV30 to TRBJ2-3; D ambiguous. The CDR3 runs to 13 residues. Trimming left V 4 bases short and J 2 bases short, with 10 bases between. In germline, CDR1 is GTSNPN, CDR2 SVGIG (reference sequence).

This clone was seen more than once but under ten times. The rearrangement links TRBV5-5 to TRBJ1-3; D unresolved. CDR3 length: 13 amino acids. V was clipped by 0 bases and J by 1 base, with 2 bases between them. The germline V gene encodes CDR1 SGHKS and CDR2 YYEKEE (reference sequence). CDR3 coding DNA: TGTGCCAGCAGCTTGGCTTCTGGAAACACCATATATTTT. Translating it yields CASSLASGNTIYF.

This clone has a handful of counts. This CDR3 reads CASSQGLPSYNEQFF. CDR3 nucleotide sequence: TGTGCCAGCAGCCAGGGACTGCCTAGTTACAATGAGCAGTTCTTC. The rearrangement joins TRBV5-4 to TRBJ2-1, with D perhaps TRBD2 (6 bases). The CDR3 has 15 residues. The V gene's germline CDR1 is SGHNT and CDR2 YYREEE (reference sequence). The ends were cut back, 4 bases at V and 4 bases at J, with 15 bases in the middle.

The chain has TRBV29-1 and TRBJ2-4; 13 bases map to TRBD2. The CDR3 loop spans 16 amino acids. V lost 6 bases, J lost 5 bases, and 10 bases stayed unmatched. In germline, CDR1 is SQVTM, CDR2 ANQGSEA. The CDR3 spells CSVLLRTSGGQNIQYF. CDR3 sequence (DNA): TGCAGCGTCCTCCTTCGGACTAGCGGGGGCCAAAACATTCAGTACTTC.